Following are 18 T cell receptor beta chains from one sample sequenced in a study of OX40 agonist ivuxolimab in advanced cancers. Sequencing was performed with immunoSEQ multiplex PCR; in TCRdb, only in-frame clones are kept and a portion is missing. The sample yields tens of thousands of clones, about 88% seen once. Sequences were derived from CD4+ or CD8+ T cells sorted from blood, sampled in a trial of the OX40 agonist ivuxolimab. All receptors derive from an adult with an advanced solid tumor such as melanoma, head and neck, liver or kidney cancer.

Remarks on this clone: Other DNA sequences within the sample encode an identical CDR3. This rearrangement joins TRBV29-1 to TRBJ2-5; 7 nucleotides align to TRBD1. Germline V gene sequence: CDR1 SQVTM, CDR2 ANQGSEA. The CDR3 totals 11 residues. Trimming at V came to 4 bases and at J to 5 bases, leaving 1 base not matched to a gene. CDR3 DNA sequence: TGCAGCGTTGGAGGGGGCGAGACCCAGTACTTC. This translates into CSVGGGETQYF.

V gene TRBV7-9 combines with J gene TRBJ1-2; D is ambiguous. Deletions cut 5 bases from V and 4 bases from J, with 8 bases between. Looked up from germline, CDR1 is SEHNR and CDR2 is FQNEAQ (reference sequence). The length of the CDR3 is 12 residues. CDR3 bases: TGTGCCAGCAGCACTGACGGCTATGGCTACACCTTC. Translation gives CASSTDGYGYTF.

The chain recombines TRBV7-2 with TRBJ2-2, with D unresolved. Trimming took off 0 bases at V and 6 bases at J, with 5 bases between the two ends. This CDR3 has 13 amino acids. Germline CDR1 reads SGHTA; CDR2 reads FQGNSA. Written as DNA, the CDR3 is TGTGCCAGCAGCTTAGCTTCGGCCGGGGAGCTGTTTTTT. It encodes CASSLASAGELFF. The variable domain in full, with the rest retrieved from reference TRBV7-2 and TRBJ2-2, is GAGVSQSPSNKVTEKGKDVELRCDPISGHTALYWYRQSLGQGLEFLIYFQGNSAPDKSGLPSDRFSAERTGGSVSTLTIQRTQQEDSAVYLCASSLASAGELFFGEGSRLTVL.

V usage is TRBV6-1 and J usage is TRBJ2-3; D might be TRBD2 (6 bases). The CDR3 has 14 amino acids. Germline CDR1 reads MNHNS; CDR2 reads SASEGT. The V end lost 5 bases, the J end lost 4 bases, and 13 bases lay between the germline ends. The CDR3 DNA sequence: TGTGCCAGCAGTAGGGACGGGGAGGCAGATACGCAGTATTTT. This codes for CASSRDGEADTQYF.

The chain combines TRBV27 with TRBJ1-2; D is unclear. CDR1 MNHEY and CDR2 SMNVEV come from the germline V gene (reference sequence). V shed 2 bases and J shed 4 bases, with 17 bases lying between them. CDR3 size: 16 residues. The CDR3: CASSLMGASAAYGYTF. CDR3 in DNA: TGTGCCAGCAGTTTAATGGGTGCATCGGCTGCCTATGGCTACACCTTC.

The chain joins TRBV19 to TRBJ2-5; D is undetermined. TRBJ2-7 matches the DNA end more closely, so the J call is doubtful. Germline loops: CDR1 LNHDA, CDR2 SQIVND (reference sequence). This CDR3 region has 14 residues. CDR3 in amino acids: CASSLRAITYEQYF. Here the CDR3 DNA reads TGTGCCAGTAGTCTCCGGGCCATTACCTACGAGCAGTACTTC.

The chain carries TRBV4-1 and TRBJ1-2, with D maybe TRBD1 (6 bases). V was clipped by 3 bases and J by 8 bases, with 19 bases between them. The CDR3 length is 15 residues. Germline CDR1 MGHRA, CDR2 YSYEKL. Here the CDR3 DNA reads TGCGCCAGCAGCCATGCCCCGGGGGCGAAAGAGGGCTACACCTTC. It translates to CASSHAPGAKEGYTF.

With respect to this clone: Its ends do not fully match the called genes, so a read error is possible. This chain links TRBV7-2 with TRBJ2-7; D unclear. Germline CDR1 reads SGHTA; CDR2 reads FQGNSA. The CDR3 extends over 16 amino acids. Here the CDR3 reads CASSLAPGFPSDEQYF. Written as DNA, the CDR3 is TGTGCCAGCAGCTTAGCGCCGGGCTTCCCCTCCGACGAGCAGTACTTC.

The chain combines TRBV6-1 with TRBJ1-1, with 9 bases identical to TRBD1. The CDR3 has 12 amino acids. V lost 6 bases, J lost 6 bases, and 2 bases stayed unmatched. Germline CDR1 reads MNHNS; CDR2 reads SASEGT. The DNA for the CDR3 is TGTGCCAGCAGACGACAGGGGGCTGAAGCTTTCTTT. Residues: CASRRQGAEAFF.

The rearrangement joins TRBV28 to TRBJ2-7, with D perhaps matching TRBD1 (5 bases). V lost 5 bases to trimming and J lost 2 bases, with 13 bases between them. The CDR3 totals 14 residues. Germline loops: CDR1 MDHEN, CDR2 SYDVKM. The DNA for the CDR3 is TGTGCCAGCAGTCTTAGTGGGGCGGCCTACGAGCAGTACTTC. Its protein is CASSLSGAAYEQYF. The variable domain in full, completed from reference TRBV28 and TRBJ2-7, reads DVKVTQSSRYLVKRTGEKVFLECVQDMDHENMFWYRQDPGLGLRLIYFSYDVKMKEKGDIPEGYSVSREKKERFSLILESASTNQTSMYLCASSLSGAAYEQYFGPGTRLTVT.

This rearrangement joins TRBV2 to TRBJ1-4, with D uncertain. Germline V gene lookup returns CDR1 SNHLY and CDR2 FYNNEI. The CDR3 length is 14 residues. The V and J ends lost 8 bases and 3 bases respectively, with 13 bases between them. This chain's CDR3 is CASHLTGPNEKLFF. In nucleotides, the CDR3 is TGTGCCAGCCATCTGACGGGTCCTAATGAAAAACTGTTTTTT.

This clone was seen a single time. This sequence joins TRBV5-4 and TRBJ1-6; D is possibly TRBD1 (5 bases). CDR1 and CDR2 (germline): SGHNT, YYREEE (reference sequence). V lost 2 bases and J lost 7, with 10 bases in between. CDR3 length equals 14 residues. DNA for the CDR3: TGTGCCAGCAGCTTCGACCGACAGAATTCACCCCTCCACTTT. Protein product: CASSFDRQNSPLHF.

The chain uses TRBV2 and TRBJ2-1; 8 bases are a match to TRBD1. With V trimmed by 6 bases and J by 2 bases, 6 bases remained unmatched. This CDR3 has 15 residues. The germline V gene has CDR1 SNHLY and CDR2 FYNNEI. The CDR3 sequence: CASRTSGGAYNEQFF. CDR3 DNA sequence: TGTGCCAGCAGAACATCAGGGGGCGCCTACAATGAGCAGTTCTTC. Complete variable domain (other parts from reference TRBV2 and TRBJ2-1): EPEVTQTPSHQVTQMGQEVILRCVPISNHLYFYWYRQILGQKVEFLVSFYNNEISEKSEIFDDQFSVERPDGSNFTLKIRSTKLEDSAMYFCASRTSGGAYNEQFFGPGTRLTVL.

A few counts support this clone. V usage is TRBV7-3 and J usage is TRBJ2-2; D remains ambiguous. This CDR3 has 13 amino acids. V was shortened by 1 base and J by 4 bases, with 4 bases between the two germline ends. The V gene's germline CDR1 is SGHTA and CDR2 FQGTGA. The CDR3 region is CASSLSSTGELFF. CDR3 bases: TGTGCCAGCAGCTTAAGTTCCACCGGGGAGCTGTTTTTT. The full variable domain, its missing parts supplied by reference TRBV7-3 and TRBJ2-2, is GAGVSQTPSNKVTEKGKYVELRCDPISGHTALYWYRQSLGQGPEFLIYFQGTGAADDSGLPNDRFFAVRPEGSVSTLKIQRTERGDSAVYLCASSLSSTGELFFGEGSRLTVL.

The chain has TRBV6-5 and TRBJ1-2, with 7 positions matching TRBD1. This CDR3 is 13 amino acids long. Germline lookup yields CDR1 MNHEY and CDR2 SVGAGI. V was clipped by 2 bases and J by 7 bases; unmatched bases: 4. The CDR3 region has the DNA TGTGCCAGCAGTTACCCGACAGGGAGTGGCTACACCTTC. Residues: CASSYPTGSGYTF.

This rearrangement joins TRBV7-3 to TRBJ2-7; 7 bases are a match to TRBD1. The trim removed 4 bases at V and 1 base at J, leaving 7 bases unmatched. The V gene's germline CDR1 is SGHTA and CDR2 FQGTGA. This CDR3 is built from 15 residues. CDR3 amino acids: CASSSTPGGSYEQYF. DNA for the CDR3: TGTGCCAGCAGCTCGACCCCAGGGGGTTCCTACGAGCAGTACTTC. The full variable domain, completed using reference TRBV7-3 and TRBJ2-7, is GAGVSQTPSNKVTEKGKYVELRCDPISGHTALYWYRQSLGQGPEFLIYFQGTGAADDSGLPNDRFFAVRPEGSVSTLKIQRTERGDSAVYLCASSSTPGGSYEQYFGPGTRLTVT.

This sequence joins TRBV5-6 and TRBJ2-3; possible D gene TRBD2, 6 bases. Germline V gene data show CDR1 as SGHDT and CDR2 as YYEEEE. Trimming shortened V by 1 base and J by 3 bases, and 15 bases separated the two germline ends. The CDR3 is 16 amino acids. The CDR3 sequence: CASSLLIQRATDTQYF. For the CDR3, the DNA is TGTGCCAGCAGCTTGTTGATCCAGCGGGCAACAGATACGCAGTATTTT.

The CDR3 region has the DNA TGTGCCAGCAGTGAAATGTGGGTGGGCACCGGGGAGCTGTTTTTT. Amino acid sequence: CASSEMWVGTGELFF. The chain couples TRBV6-1 to TRBJ2-2; D not resolved. This CDR3 has 15 residues. With 2 bases removed from V and 4 bases from J, the gap between germline ends came to 11 bases. Germline CDR1 MNHNS, CDR2 SASEGT.